This record covers a single TCR beta chain. This receptor's antigen is unknown. No base-level quality is on record; no much larger clone is a single base apart. The sample originates from a study of human T cells and chemical hapten exposure (dated by TCRdb to about 2021). Regarding the study in general: For sensitization, 2% DPC in acetone was applied to a 2 cm by 2 cm area of upper inner arm skin. Patient blood was sampled pre-sensitization (week 0) and at 2, 6 and about 24 weeks after DPC sensitization. Libraries were combined into a pool for sequencing, and differences in TCR yield between samples came mainly from small differences in library volumes within the pool. In alopecia patients, the study followed how the peripheral blood TCR repertoire changed in vivo over primary and secondary sensitization to diphenylcyclopropenone (DPC), a hapten. The patient cohort, mostly female, included alopecia areata with under or over 50% scalp involvement, alopecia totalis and alopecia universalis. For TCR sequencing, blood came from approximately 29 alopecia patients at anywhere from one to four time points (pre-sensitization, 2, 6 and 24 weeks). Throughout the study period of roughly five months, patients also received therapeutic DPC doses to the scalp every week. Patch testing was done on the upper back using Finn chambers containing 0.01% DPC, and results were scored after 6 days according to International Contact Dermatitis Research Group standards. What the work shows at the level of the full study, not this receptor alone: The number of TCRs above 1 in 1000 frequency did not change with DPC sensitization; there was no evidence of global repertoire structure alterations. Because every patient had alopecia, a presumed autoimmune disease, the patients' immune response might differ from that of healthy individuals. Patch test score correlated positively with the number of PT1 expanded TCRs, reaching significance at thresholds 8, 16 and 32 but not at 4. Significantly more large CDR3 similarity clusters were formed by expanded TCRs than by pre-sensitization or healthy control sets, consistent with antigen-driven responses. After repeated subsampling, changes were observed in the strength of the expansion versus patch-test correlation and in the threshold at which the correlation became significant.

This specimen's time point label, per the study, means: patch test 1, 2 weeks after DPC sensitization. The sample's treatment or condition, from its label and the paper: therapeutic diphenylcyclopropenone sensitization with weekly scalp DPC. Blood at each patch-test visit was drawn before the patch test was applied. Patients were eligible if aged 18 to 70, diagnosed with alopecia and judged suitable for DPC therapy, and pregnant patients were excluded. Unfractionated whole blood was collected in Tempus Blood RNA tubes, and total RNA was extracted from that blood. The library was obtained by RACE. Sequencing used a NextSeq 500. During library preparation, unique molecular identifiers were attached to individual cDNA molecules so that TCRs could be counted quantitatively and reproducibly. Both TCR alpha and TCR beta chains were sequenced from each blood RNA sample. The paper's data handling went like this. Samples had a median of about 96,000 TCRs, with a range from roughly 20,000 to 690,600. V, J and CDR3 annotation of the TCR reads was carried out using the Decombinator software suite. For the PS versus PT1 abundance plots, all samples were subsampled to the same number of TCRs (28,000). Expanded TCRs were defined as absent before sensitization and observed at least eight times at the 2-week time point. TCRdb reprocessed the public reads (quality trimming at Q25 with fastp, clone calling with MiXCR) and kept in-frame beta chains. Rows matching on CDR3 protein sequence are summarized as one entry with the most common DNA and genes. The V and J calls, along with clone size, are taken from TCRdb and not from the paper's own processing. This sample gives approximately 350,000 distinct CDR3 sequences in total; approximately 6.9% of them show up just once. The ten largest make up 8.4% of the sample.

The CDR3 starts with the cysteine, ends with the phenylalanine, and has 14 residues. CDR3 DNA is the only sequence kept; it has 42 bases, read in frame from the first base. V and J are truncated by 6 bases and 10 bases respectively, leaving an intervening sequence of 19 bases. Recombination connected TRBV12-3 or TRBV12-4 to TRBJ2-1; the D gene is perhaps TRBD2, on 7 matching bases. The sequence derives from a woman aged 18-29 years with alopecia areata. Some clones in this sample may be carry-over from other donors' samples. This specimen was whole blood, taken in connection with sensitization to the hapten diphenylcyclopropenone (DPC). The DNA reads TGTGCCAGCAGCCGGAGGGGGACTACAGAAGAGCAGTTCTTC. Translated, it reads CASSRRGTTEEQFF.